The clone carrying this T cell receptor beta chain was counted between two and nine times. The antigen remains undetermined. V was clipped by 3 bases and J by 4 bases, with 12 bases between them. This CDR3 is built from 13 residues. Germline V gene sequence: CDR1 DFQATT, CDR2 SNEGSKA (reference sequence). TCRdb fed the RT-PCR reads into MiXCR, producing one record per CDR3 protein. The sample lists about 780,000 distinct CDR3 sequences; approximately 17% were seen once. The data are from a study of response to subunit inactivated influenza vaccine. Study-wide results and caveats: T cells newly recruited by each seasonal influenza vaccination are few, the authors suggested.

V is TRBV20-1 and J is TRBJ1-2; D is unresolved. This material consisted of PBMCs from blood, taken roughly 5 days after vaccination. This TCR came from a man aged 45-60 years who received an inactivated influenza vaccine. CDR3 coding DNA: TGCAGTGCTAGGGATGGGCCTACCTATGGCTACACCTTC. This gives the protein CSARDGPTYGYTF.